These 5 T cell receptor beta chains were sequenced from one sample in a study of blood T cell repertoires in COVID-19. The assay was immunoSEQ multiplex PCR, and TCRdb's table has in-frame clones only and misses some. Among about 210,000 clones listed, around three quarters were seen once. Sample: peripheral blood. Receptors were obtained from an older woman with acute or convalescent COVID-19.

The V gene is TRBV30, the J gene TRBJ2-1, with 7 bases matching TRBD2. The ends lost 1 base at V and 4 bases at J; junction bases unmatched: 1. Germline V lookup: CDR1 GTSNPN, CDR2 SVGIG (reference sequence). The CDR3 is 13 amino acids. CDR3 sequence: CAWSGAGYNEQFF. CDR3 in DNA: TGTGCCTGGAGTGGAGCGGGGTACAATGAGCAGTTCTTC.

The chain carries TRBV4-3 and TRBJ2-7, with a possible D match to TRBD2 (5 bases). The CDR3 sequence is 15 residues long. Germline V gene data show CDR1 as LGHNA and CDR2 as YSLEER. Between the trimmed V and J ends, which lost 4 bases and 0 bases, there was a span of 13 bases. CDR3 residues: CASSPPPRDSYEQYF. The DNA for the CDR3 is TGCGCCAGCAGCCCCCCCCCACGGGACTCCTACGAGCAGTACTTC.

The CDR3 DNA follows: TGTGCCAGCAGTTTGGGGACAGGCTACGAGCAGTACTTC. This gives the protein CASSLGTGYEQYF. The rearrangement uses TRBV12-3 or TRBV12-4 and TRBJ2-7, with 8 bases fitting TRBD1. The V and J ends lost 3 bases and 3 bases, in that order; junction bases with no gene match: 1. The CDR3 extends over 13 amino acids.

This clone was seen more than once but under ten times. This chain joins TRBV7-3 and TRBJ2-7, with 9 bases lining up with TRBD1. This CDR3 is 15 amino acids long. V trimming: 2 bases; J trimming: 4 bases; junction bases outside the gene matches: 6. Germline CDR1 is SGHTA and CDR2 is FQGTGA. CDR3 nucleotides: TGTGCCAGCAGCTTATCGGGGACAGGGTCATACGAGCAGTACTTC. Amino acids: CASSLSGTGSYEQYF.

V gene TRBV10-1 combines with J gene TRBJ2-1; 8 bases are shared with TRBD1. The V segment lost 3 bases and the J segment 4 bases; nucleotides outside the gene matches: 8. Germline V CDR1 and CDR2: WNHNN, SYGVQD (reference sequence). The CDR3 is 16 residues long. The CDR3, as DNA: TGCGCCAGCAGTGATTTTAGGGGACAGGAGTACAATGAGCAGTTCTTC. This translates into CASSDFRGQEYNEQFF.